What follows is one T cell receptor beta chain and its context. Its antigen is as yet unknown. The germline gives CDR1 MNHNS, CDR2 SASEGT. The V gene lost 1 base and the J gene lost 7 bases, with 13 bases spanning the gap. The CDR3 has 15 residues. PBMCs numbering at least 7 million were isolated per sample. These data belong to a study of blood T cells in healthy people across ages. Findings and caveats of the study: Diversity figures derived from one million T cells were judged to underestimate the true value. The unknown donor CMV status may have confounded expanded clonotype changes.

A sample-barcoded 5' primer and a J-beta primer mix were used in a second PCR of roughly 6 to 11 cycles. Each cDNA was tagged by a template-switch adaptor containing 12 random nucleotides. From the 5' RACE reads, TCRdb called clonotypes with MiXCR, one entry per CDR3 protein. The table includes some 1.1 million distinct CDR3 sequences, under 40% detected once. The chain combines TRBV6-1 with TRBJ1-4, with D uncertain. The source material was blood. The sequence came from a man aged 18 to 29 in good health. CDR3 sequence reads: CASSEGAHVFEKLFF. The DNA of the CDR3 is TGTGCCAGCAGTGAAGGGGCCCACGTTTTTGAAAAACTGTTTTTT.